The 9 T cell receptor beta chains given below trace back to one sample, sequenced in a study of cytomegalovirus exposure and HLA in healthy donors. Vbeta (60) and Jbeta (13) primers were used in the PCR. The repertoire was sequenced with immunoSEQ multiplex PCR; TCRdb's copy has only in-frame clones and lacks some. The sample carries 170,000 or so clones, nearly 80% recorded once. The sequenced material came from PBMCs. Every receptor here comes from a woman aged 35 to 49 in good health and CMV-seronegative.

The chain is built from TRBV14 and TRBJ2-1; 9 bases agree with TRBD2. The CDR3 contains 18 residues. CDR1 is SGHDN, CDR2 FVKESK, per germline. V was pared by 8 bases and J by 7 bases, with 21 bases of the junction left unmatched. The CDR3 DNA sequence: TGTGCCAGCCTCTCTACAGGGGTCGTTAGCGGGGGACGGAATGAGCAGTTCTTC. This codes for CASLSTGVVSGGRNEQFF.

By frequency in the sample, this clone is medium-sized. V usage is TRBV7-9 and J usage is TRBJ1-5; D is perhaps TRBD1 (5 bases). Germline-derived CDR1 and CDR2 are SEHNR and FQNEAQ (reference sequence). V lost 3 bases, J lost 3 bases, and 9 bases lay in between. The CDR3 covers 14 residues. The CDR3 loop is CASSFGGDNQPQHF. Written as DNA, the CDR3 is TGTGCCAGCAGCTTTGGAGGGGACAATCAGCCCCAGCATTTT.

The rearrangement uses TRBV18 and TRBJ2-3, with TRBD1 as a possible D gene (7 bases). This CDR3 comprises 16 residues. With 3 bases removed from V and 4 bases from J, the gap between germline ends came to 17 bases. Germline V gives CDR1 KGHSH, CDR2 LQKENI. Here the CDR3 reads CASSPSGGGRADTQYF. For the CDR3, the DNA is TGTGCCAGCTCACCCTCAGGGGGAGGTCGCGCAGATACGCAGTATTTT.

Written as DNA, the CDR3 is TGTGCCAGCAGCTCCTCGACAGGGTCCTATGGCTACACCTTC. Protein product: CASSSSTGSYGYTF. The V gene is TRBV5-4, the J gene TRBJ1-2, with 7 nucleotides matching TRBD1. The CDR3 extends over 14 amino acids. The germline gives CDR1 SGHNT, CDR2 YYREEE (reference sequence). J was trimmed by 4 bases and V by 3 bases; bases with no gene match: 6. The full variable domain, with the rest looked up from reference TRBV5-4 and TRBJ1-2, is ETGVTQSPTHLIKTRGQQVTLRCSSQSGHNTVSWYQQALGQGPQFIFQYYREEENGRGNFPPRFSGLQFPNYSSELNVNALELDDSALYLCASSSSTGSYGYTFGSGTRLTVV.

This clone has only a few counts. This chain joins TRBV6-5 and TRBJ1-2, with 10 bases fitting TRBD1. Trimming cost V 4 bases and J 4 bases; bases outside gene matches: 6. The V gene's germline CDR1 is MNHEY and CDR2 SVGAGI. There are 15 residues in the CDR3. CDR3 DNA: TGTGCCAGCAGTTTCCTGACAGGGGGCGCCTATGGCTACACCTTC. Translation gives CASSFLTGGAYGYTF.

V and J are TRBV9 and TRBJ1-1; D call uncertain. Trimming took 0 bases from V and 0 from J, leaving 6 bases between them. Germline values: CDR1 SGDLS, CDR2 YYNGEE. The CDR3 consists of 14 residues. The CDR3 protein is CASSVASVNTEAFF. The CDR3 bases are TGTGCCAGCAGCGTAGCATCAGTGAACACTGAAGCTTTCTTT.

This sequence joins TRBV7-2 and TRBJ1-2, with D tentatively TRBD1 (6 bases). This CDR3 spans 13 amino acids. Germline V gene data show CDR1 as SGHTA and CDR2 as FQGNSA. V was shortened by 5 bases and J by 7 bases, with 14 bases between the two germline ends. The CDR3 sequence: CASSHNNRAGYTF. CDR3 nucleotides: TGTGCCAGCAGCCATAATAACAGGGCTGGCTACACCTTC. The whole variable domain, filled in from reference TRBV7-2 and TRBJ1-2, reads GAGVSQSPSNKVTEKGKDVELRCDPISGHTALYWYRQSLGQGLEFLIYFQGNSAPDKSGLPSDRFSAERTGGSVSTLTIQRTQQEDSAVYLCASSHNNRAGYTFGSGTRLTVV.

The CDR3 loop is CASSLTGVFNQPQHF. The CDR3 nucleotides are TGTGCCAGCAGCTTGACAGGGGTATTCAATCAGCCCCAGCATTTT. The gene calls are TRBV5-8 and TRBJ1-5, with 7 nucleotides matching TRBD1. Germline loops: CDR1 SGHTS, CDR2 YDEGEE. The V and J ends lost 1 base and 3 bases, in that order; junction bases with no gene match: 4. There are 15 residues in the CDR3.

The chain carries TRBV10-1 and TRBJ2-1; TRBD2 matches at 10 bases. Germline trimming cut 4 bases from V and 4 bases from J; bases unmatched to any gene: 7. The CDR3 is 16 residues long. The germline CDR1 and CDR2 sequences are WNHNN and SYGVQD (reference sequence). The CDR3 region is CASSGASGGFYNEQFF. CDR3 coding DNA: TGCGCCAGCAGTGGTGCTAGCGGGGGCTTTTACAATGAGCAGTTCTTC.